The rows below give T cell receptor beta chains drawn from one sample of a study of blood T cell repertoires in COVID-19. This table comes from immunoSEQ multiplex PCR, and its TCRdb copy is limited to in-frame clones, with some not included. The sample lists roughly 180,000 clones; approximately 82% were seen once. The sequencing input was PBMCs or T cells enriched from blood (not recorded which). The receptors come from a woman aged 50 to 60 in a cohort exposed to, infected with or recovered from COVID-19 (not recorded which). Both conserved end residues are part of each CDR3. A D gene is named only where the DNA matches it firmly. Expanded clones get a size class; other rows say once, few or many, or leave the size out.

>TRBV9|-|TRBJ1-5|-
TGTGCCAGCAGCCCTCATCGAGGGCAGCCCCAGCATTTT
CASSPHRGQPQHF
>TRBV10-3|-|TRBJ2-1|TRBD1
TGTGCCATCAGAGATACGACAGGGGCCTACAATGAGCAGTTCTTC
CAIRDTTGAYNEQFF
>TRBV13|-|TRBJ2-7|TRBD1
TGTGCCAGCAGCTCATCAGACAGGGGGCTAGGCTCCTACGAGCAGTACTTC
CASSSSDRGLGSYEQYF
>TRBV3-1/TRBV3-2|-|TRBJ1-6|-
TGTGCCAGCAGCCAAGAGTGGAGGGGTGGCTCACCCCTCCACTTT
CASSQEWRGGSPLHF
>TRBV19|-|TRBJ1-5|TRBD1
TGTGCCAGTAGTTTACAGGGGGGACAGCCCCAGCATTTT
CASSLQGGQPQHF
>TRBV6-5|-|TRBJ2-7|TRBD2
TGTGCCAGCAGTTACGGCGGGAGCCCTACCTACGAGCAGTACTTC
CASSYGGSPTYEQYF
>TRBV7-9|few|TRBJ2-3|TRBD2
TGTGCCAGCAGCCCCGCTCTAGCGGGAGTAGATACGCAGTATTTT
CASSPALAGVDTQYF
>TRBV7-8|-|TRBJ2-6|TRBD1
TGTGCCAGCACGCGGGACAGGGCCTCCTCTGGGGCCAACGTCCTGACTTTC
CASTRDRASSGANVLTF
>TRBV7-2|few|TRBJ1-2|-
TGTGCCAGCAGCCCTCATGCGAGCGAGAACTATGGCTACACCTTC
CASSPHASENYGYTF
>TRBV3-1/TRBV3-2|-|TRBJ2-5|TRBD2
TGTGCCAGCAGCCAATACCCGGGACTAGCCCAAGGAAGGCCAGAGACCCAGTACTTC
CASSQYPGLAQGRPETQYF
>TRBV29-1|-|TRBJ1-1|-
TGCAGCGTTGAAGGCACAGGCCAGAACACTGAAGCTTTCTTT
CSVEGTGQNTEAFF
>TRBV5-1|-|TRBJ2-5|TRBD2
TGCGCCAGCAGCTCAGGAGCGGGAGAGGGACAAGAGACCCAGTACTTC
CASSSGAGEGQETQYF
>TRBV7-9|few|TRBJ2-1|-
TGTGCCAGCAGCTCCGCCGGGATTTACAATGAGCAGTTCTTC
CASSSAGIYNEQFF
>TRBV6-4|-|TRBJ1-3|TRBD1
TGTGCCAGCAGCCTACAGGGGGACCCTGGAAACACCATATATTTT
CASSLQGDPGNTIYF
>TRBV9|-|TRBJ2-5|TRBD2
TGTGCCAGCAGCGTTGGGCCGACTAGCGGGTTTGAGACCCAGTACTTC
CASSVGPTSGFETQYF
>TRBV24-1|-|TRBJ2-3|TRBD1
TGTGCCACCAGTGACCCCACAGGGGCGAGCACAGATACGCAGTATTTT
CATSDPTGASTDTQYF
>TRBV6-5|-|TRBJ1-1|-
TGTGCCAGCAGTTACCACCCGCCTAGGGGCACTGAAGCTTTCTTT
CASSYHPPRGTEAFF
>TRBV11-3|-|TRBJ1-1|-
TGTGCCAGCAGCTTAGATGGGCCGGCCACTGAAGCTTTCTTT
CASSLDGPATEAFF
>TRBV24-1|once|TRBJ2-1|-
TGTGCCACCAGTGGACAGTACAATGAGCAGTTCTTC
CATSGQYNEQFF
>TRBV9|few|TRBJ2-1|TRBD2
TGTGCCAGCAGCTACGGACTAGCGGGAGAATATGAGCAGTTCTTC
CASSYGLAGEYEQFF
>TRBV7-9|few|TRBJ2-1|-
TGTGCCAGCAGCTTAGGACTAGTTGAGCAGTTCTTC
CASSLGLVEQFF
>TRBV18|-|TRBJ1-4|-
TGTGCCAGCTCACCCACGGGACACGGTGGTGGGGAAAAACTGTTTTTT
CASSPTGHGGGEKLFF
>TRBV9|-|TRBJ1-1|-
TGTGCCAGCAGCGTAGACGGTAGAGGCACTGAAGCTTTCTTT
CASSVDGRGTEAFF
>TRBV28|-|TRBJ1-5|TRBD1
TGTGCCAGCAGGGGGGGACAGGGCCAATATAGCAATCAGCCCCAGCATTTT
CASRGGQGQYSNQPQHF
>TRBV6-5|-|TRBJ2-7|TRBD2
TGTGCCAGCAGCCCACTAGCGGAAATGGCCTACGAGCAGTACTTC
CASSPLAEMAYEQYF
>TRBV19|few|TRBJ1-4|TRBD1
TGTGCCAGTAGTTTCCGACAGGGGCCTGCAACTAATGAAAAACTGTTTTTT
CASSFRQGPATNEKLFF
>TRBV19|once|TRBJ1-6|TRBD1
TGTGCCAGTAGAGGGTCAGGGGGGAATTCACCCCTCCACTTT
CASRGSGGNSPLHF
>TRBV9|-|TRBJ2-5|TRBD2
TGTGCCAGCAGCGTAGACGGTGGTCCGGGGACTAGGTCTTTGGCCAAAGAGACCCAGTACTTC
CASSVDGGPGTRSLAKETQYF
>TRBV7-2|-|TRBJ2-5|-
TGTGCCAGCAGCCCGCCAAGGGGGGGGCAGTTGGCCCAGTACTTC
CASSPPRGGQLAQYF
>TRBV29-1|-|TRBJ1-1|TRBD1
TGCAGCGTCACGAAGGACAGGTACACTGAAGCTTTCTTT
CSVTKDRYTEAFF
>TRBV29-1|-|TRBJ1-2|TRBD1
TGCAGCGTAGGGACAGGGGGTAACTATGGCTACACCTTC
CSVGTGGNYGYTF
>TRBV7-8|-|TRBJ2-3|-
TGTGCCAGCAGCTTAGGTCTAACCGTCACAGATACGCAGTATTTT
CASSLGLTVTDTQYF
>TRBV5-1|-|TRBJ2-7|TRBD2
TGCGCCAGCAGCTCGATAGCGGGAGTGAGAGAGCAGTACTTC
CASSSIAGVREQYF
>TRBV28|-|TRBJ1-3|-
TGTGCCAGTATGTTTGTAACCCCCGGTAGAAACACCATATATTTT
CASMFVTPGRNTIYF
>TRBV19|-|TRBJ1-6|TRBD1
TGTGCCAGTAGTATTCGTCCGGGACAGCCTTTTGATTCACCCCTCCACTTT
CASSIRPGQPFDSPLHF
>TRBV4-2|-|TRBJ1-3|-
TGTGCCAGCAGCCAAGTGGAGACAGACATATTCTCTGGAAACACCATATATTTT
CASSQVETDIFSGNTIYF
>TRBV2|-|TRBJ2-5|-
TGTGCCAGCAGTGAAGAGCGGAAAGAGACCCAGTACTTC
CASSEERKETQYF
>TRBV20-1|-|TRBJ2-7|TRBD2
TGCAGTGCGGGAGGGGTGGTCGAGCAGTACTTC
CSAGGVVEQYF
>TRBV20-1|many|TRBJ1-4|-
TGCAGTGCTAGTCGGCAGGAGGGACTAGGGGATGAAAAACTGTTTTTT
CSASRQEGLGDEKLFF
>TRBV10-3|-|TRBJ2-1|TRBD1
TGTGCCATCAGTGCCCCGACAGGGGGTTCGAATGAGCAGTTCTTC
CAISAPTGGSNEQFF
>TRBV3-1/TRBV3-2|-|TRBJ1-2|-
TGTGCCAGCAGCCCGGGGAGGGGCTACACCTTC
CASSPGRGYTF
>TRBV10-3|once|TRBJ1-4|-
TGTGCCATCAGTGAGTCACGGGAAAAACTGTTTTTT
CAISESREKLFF
>TRBV9|-|TRBJ2-5|-
TGTGCCAGCAGCGTAGCCCTCTCCCTAGGAGAGACCCAGTACTTC
CASSVALSLGETQYF
>TRBV4-3|-|TRBJ1-4|-
TGCGCCAGCAGCCGATTGACGAGTAGCAATGAAAAACTGTTTTTT
CASSRLTSSNEKLFF
>TRBV28|few|TRBJ2-2|-
TGTGCCAGCAGTCCGCCTAGGAGGGGGCCCGGGGAGCTGTTTTTT
CASSPPRRGPGELFF
>TRBV4-3|-|TRBJ2-4|-
TGCGCCAGCAGCCAAGATCTGGGCGGGGCAGATTTAGCCAAAAACATTCAGTACTTC
CASSQDLGGADLAKNIQYF
>TRBV10-3|-|TRBJ1-6|TRBD1
TGTGCCATCAGCGGGACAGGGGGCCTTATGGATTCACCCCTCCACTTT
CAISGTGGLMDSPLHF
>TRBV27|-|TRBJ1-1|-
TGTGCCAGCAGTTTAGCGGGGGGAGCTGTGACTGAAGCTTTCTTT
CASSLAGGAVTEAFF
>TRBV3-1/TRBV3-2|-|TRBJ2-7|-
TGTGCCAGTGGTATGGCGGCTGAGCAGTACTTC
CASGMAAEQYF
>TRBV3-1/TRBV3-2|-|TRBJ1-6|-
TGTGCCAGCGGAACAGGCACAAATTCACCCCTCCACTTT
CASGTGTNSPLHF
>TRBV5-8|once|TRBJ2-1|-
TGTGCCAGCAGCTCCTCAGGGACCTACAATGAGCAGTTCTTC
CASSSSGTYNEQFF
>TRBV24-1|few|TRBJ2-1|-
TGTGCCACTCAGGGAAACAATGAGCAGTTCTTC
CATQGNNEQFF
>TRBV27|-|TRBJ2-7|TRBD1
TGTGCCAGCAGTTCCCGGGACAGGGGGATACGGGAGCAGTACTTC
CASSSRDRGIREQYF
>TRBV5-7|-|TRBJ2-5|TRBD2
TGTGCCAGCAGCTTGGGGACTAGCGGGGGGGAAGAGACCCAGTACTTC
CASSLGTSGGEETQYF
>TRBV5-4|-|TRBJ2-5|TRBD2
TGTGCCAGCAGCCGGGGACTAGAAGAGACCCAGTACTTC
CASSRGLEETQYF